Shown below are 2 T cell receptor beta chains from a single sample sequenced in a study of CD4 T cells in relation to SARS-CoV-2 and coronaviruses (TCRdb year 2021). The receptor library was made with the immunoSEQ multiplex PCR assay. TCRdb took over this immuneACCESS table, retaining in-frame rearrangements with V and J assigned. Such tables are incomplete; in checked studies, under half of the missing clones stem from an unresolved V gene, and the remainder is unexplained. The sample includes tens of thousands of clones, with 93% observed a single time. The ten most abundant clones make up around 0.23% of the sample. CD4+ T cells from unexposed donors were collected before the COVID-19 pandemic (2011-2018). Sequencing used naive CD4+ T cells from PBMCs. The intended sense of this specimen's cell subset or site label: naive CD4+ T cells isolated by negative enrichment. The receptors here all came from a human donor in good health.

The gene calls are TRBV6-5 and TRBJ1-3; D is uncertain. The germline V and J ends were trimmed by 4 bases and 0 bases, with 10 bases remaining between them. This CDR3 has 15 residues. Germline lookup yields CDR1 MNHEY and CDR2 SVGAGI. This CDR3 reads CASSLYSSSGNTIYF. Here the CDR3 DNA reads TGTGCCAGCAGTTTATATTCTAGCTCTGGAAACACCATATATTTT.

J is TRBJ2-1 and V is TRBV20-1; possibly TRBD1 for D (5 bases). The CDR3 contains 11 residues. The germline gives CDR1 DFQATT, CDR2 SNEGSKA (reference sequence). Trimming left V 4 bases short and J 6 bases short, with 7 bases between. DNA for the CDR3: TGCAGTGCTACAACAGGCAATGAGCAGTTCTTC. Translation: CSATTGNEQFF.